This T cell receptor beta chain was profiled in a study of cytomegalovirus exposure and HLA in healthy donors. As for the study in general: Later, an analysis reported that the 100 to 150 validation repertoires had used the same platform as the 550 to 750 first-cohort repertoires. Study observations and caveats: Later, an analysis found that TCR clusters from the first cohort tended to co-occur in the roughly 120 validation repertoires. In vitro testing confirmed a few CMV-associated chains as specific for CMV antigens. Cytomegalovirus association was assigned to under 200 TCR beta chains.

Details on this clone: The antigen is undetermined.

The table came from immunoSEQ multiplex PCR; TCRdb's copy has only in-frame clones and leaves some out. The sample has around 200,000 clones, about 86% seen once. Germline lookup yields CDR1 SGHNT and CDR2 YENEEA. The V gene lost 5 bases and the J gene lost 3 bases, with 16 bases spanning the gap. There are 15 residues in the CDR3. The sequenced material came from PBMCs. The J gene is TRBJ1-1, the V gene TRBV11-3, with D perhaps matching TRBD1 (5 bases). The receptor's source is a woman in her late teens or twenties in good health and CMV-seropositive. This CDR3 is CASSPYRWGDTEAFF. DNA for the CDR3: TGTGCCAGCAGCCCATACCGCTGGGGGGACACTGAAGCTTTCTTT.